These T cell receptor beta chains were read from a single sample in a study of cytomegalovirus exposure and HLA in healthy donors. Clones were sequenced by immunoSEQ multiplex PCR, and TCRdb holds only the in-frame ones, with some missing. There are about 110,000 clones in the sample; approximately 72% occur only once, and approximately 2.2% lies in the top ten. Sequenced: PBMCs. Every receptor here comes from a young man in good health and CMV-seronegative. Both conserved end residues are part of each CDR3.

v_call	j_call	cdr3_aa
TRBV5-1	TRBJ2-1	CASSFVAGEDNEQFF
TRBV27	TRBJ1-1	CASRYRAEAFF
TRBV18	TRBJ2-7	CASSGTGSSYEQYF
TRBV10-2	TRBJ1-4	CASSEPGQANEKLFF
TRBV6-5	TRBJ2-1	CASSFGEGNEQFF
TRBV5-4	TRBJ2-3	CASSSGGQGLGDTQYF
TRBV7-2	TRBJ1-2	CASSLDGGSNYGYTF
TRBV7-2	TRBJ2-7	CASSLLHLNRYEQYF
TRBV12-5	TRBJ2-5	CASGLGGSGLQETQYF
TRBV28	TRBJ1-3	CASIDREAGNTIYF
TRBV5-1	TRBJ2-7	CASSFGTDSYEQYF
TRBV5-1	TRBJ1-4	CASSGGLQGRKLFF
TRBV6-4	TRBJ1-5	CASSPGTNQPQHF
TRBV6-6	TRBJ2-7	CASRLAGAYEQYF
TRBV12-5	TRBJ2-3	CASGSQTGGPDTQYF